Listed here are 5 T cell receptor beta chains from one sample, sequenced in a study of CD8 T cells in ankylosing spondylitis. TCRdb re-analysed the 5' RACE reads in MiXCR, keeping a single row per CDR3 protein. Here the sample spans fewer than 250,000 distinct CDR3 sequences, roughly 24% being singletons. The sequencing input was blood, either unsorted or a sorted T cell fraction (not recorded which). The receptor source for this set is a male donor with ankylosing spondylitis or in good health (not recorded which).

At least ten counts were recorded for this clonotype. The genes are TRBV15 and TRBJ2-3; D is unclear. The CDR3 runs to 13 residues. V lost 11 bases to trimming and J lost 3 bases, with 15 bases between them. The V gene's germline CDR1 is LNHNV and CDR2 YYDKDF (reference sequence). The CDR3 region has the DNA TGTGCCTCCGGAGAGTACGGAACAGATACGCAGTATTTT. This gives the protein CASGEYGTDTQYF.

The CDR3 DNA is TGTGCCAGCAGGCCTACTAGCGGATACGAGCAGTACTTC. Translating it yields CASRPTSGYEQYF. The chain employs TRBV7-8 and TRBJ2-7; 8 bases agree with TRBD2. CDR3 length: 13 amino acids. With V trimmed by 6 bases and J by 4 bases, 5 bases remained unmatched. Germline V gene data show CDR1 as SGHVS and CDR2 as FQNEAQ. Complete variable domain (other parts from reference TRBV7-8 and TRBJ2-7): GAGVSQSPRYKVAKRGQDVALRCDPISGHVSLFWYQQALGQGPEFLTYFQNEAQLDKSGLPSDRFFAERPEGSVSTLKIQRTQQEDSAVYLCASRPTSGYEQYFGPGTRLTVT.

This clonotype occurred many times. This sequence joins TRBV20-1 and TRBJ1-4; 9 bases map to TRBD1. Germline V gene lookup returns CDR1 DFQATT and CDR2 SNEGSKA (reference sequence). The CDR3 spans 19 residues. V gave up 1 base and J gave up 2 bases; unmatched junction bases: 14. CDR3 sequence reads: CSARVYETGGLLTNEKLFF. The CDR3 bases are TGCAGTGCTAGAGTCTATGAGACAGGGGGGCTTTTGACTAATGAAAAACTGTTTTTT.

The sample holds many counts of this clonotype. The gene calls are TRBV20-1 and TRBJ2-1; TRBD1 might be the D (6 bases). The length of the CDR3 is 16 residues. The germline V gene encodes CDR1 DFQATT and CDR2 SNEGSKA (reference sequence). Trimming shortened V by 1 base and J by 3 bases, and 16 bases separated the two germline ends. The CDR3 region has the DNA TGCAGTGCTAGAGGACACAACAGGGTAGGCTACAATGAGCAGTTCTTC. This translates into CSARGHNRVGYNEQFF.

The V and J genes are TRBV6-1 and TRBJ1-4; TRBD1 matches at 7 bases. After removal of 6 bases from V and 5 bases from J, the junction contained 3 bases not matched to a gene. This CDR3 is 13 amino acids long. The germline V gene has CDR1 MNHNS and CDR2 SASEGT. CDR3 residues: CASSRDSNEKLFF. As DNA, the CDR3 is TGTGCCAGCAGCCGGGACAGCAATGAAAAACTGTTTTTT.